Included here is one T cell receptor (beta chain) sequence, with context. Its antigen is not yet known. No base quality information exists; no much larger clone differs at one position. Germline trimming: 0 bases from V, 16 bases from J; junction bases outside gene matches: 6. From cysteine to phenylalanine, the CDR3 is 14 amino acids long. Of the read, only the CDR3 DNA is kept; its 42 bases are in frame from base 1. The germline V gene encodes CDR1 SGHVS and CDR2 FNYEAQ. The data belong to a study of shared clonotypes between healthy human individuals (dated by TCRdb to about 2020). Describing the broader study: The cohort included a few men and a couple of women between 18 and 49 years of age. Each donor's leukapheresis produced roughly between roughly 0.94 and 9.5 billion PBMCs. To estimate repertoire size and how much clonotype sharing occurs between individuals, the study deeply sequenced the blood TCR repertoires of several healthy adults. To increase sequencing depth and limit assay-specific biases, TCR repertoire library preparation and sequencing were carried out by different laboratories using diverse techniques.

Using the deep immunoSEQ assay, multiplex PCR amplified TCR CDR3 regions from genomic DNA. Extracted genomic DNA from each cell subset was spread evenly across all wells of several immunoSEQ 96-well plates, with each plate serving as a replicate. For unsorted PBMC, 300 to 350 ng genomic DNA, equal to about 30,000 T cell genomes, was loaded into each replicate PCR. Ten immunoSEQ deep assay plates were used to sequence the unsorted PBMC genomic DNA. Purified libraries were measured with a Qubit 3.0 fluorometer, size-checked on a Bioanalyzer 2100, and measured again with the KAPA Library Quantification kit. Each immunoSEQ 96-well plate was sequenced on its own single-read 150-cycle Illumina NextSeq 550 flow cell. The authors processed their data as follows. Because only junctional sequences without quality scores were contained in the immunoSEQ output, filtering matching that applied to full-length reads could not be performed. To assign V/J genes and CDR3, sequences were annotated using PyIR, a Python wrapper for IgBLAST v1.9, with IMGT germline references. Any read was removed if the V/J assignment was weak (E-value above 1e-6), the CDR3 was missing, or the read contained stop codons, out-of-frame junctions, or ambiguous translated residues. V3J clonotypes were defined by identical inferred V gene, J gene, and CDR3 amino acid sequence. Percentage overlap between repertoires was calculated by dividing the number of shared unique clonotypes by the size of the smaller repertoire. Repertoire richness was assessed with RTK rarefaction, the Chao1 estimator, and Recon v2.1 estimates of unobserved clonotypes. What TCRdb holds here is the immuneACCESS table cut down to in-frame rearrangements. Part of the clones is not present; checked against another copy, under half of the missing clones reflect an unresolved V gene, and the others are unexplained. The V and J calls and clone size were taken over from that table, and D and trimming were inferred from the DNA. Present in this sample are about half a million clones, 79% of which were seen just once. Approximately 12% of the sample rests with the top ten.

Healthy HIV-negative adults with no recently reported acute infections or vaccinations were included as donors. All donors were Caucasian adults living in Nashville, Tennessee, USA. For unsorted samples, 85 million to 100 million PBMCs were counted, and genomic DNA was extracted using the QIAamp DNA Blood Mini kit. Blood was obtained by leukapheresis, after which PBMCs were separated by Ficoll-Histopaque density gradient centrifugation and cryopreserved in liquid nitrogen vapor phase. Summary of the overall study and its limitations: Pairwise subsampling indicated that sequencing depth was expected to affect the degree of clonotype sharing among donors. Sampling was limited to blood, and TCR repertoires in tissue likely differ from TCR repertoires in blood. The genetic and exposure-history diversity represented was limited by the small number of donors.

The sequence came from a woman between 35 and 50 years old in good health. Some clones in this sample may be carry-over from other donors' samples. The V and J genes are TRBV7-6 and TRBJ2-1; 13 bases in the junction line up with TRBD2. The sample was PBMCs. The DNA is TGTGCCAGCAGCTTAGCTACTGGGACTAGCGGGATTTTCTTC. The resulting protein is CASSLATGTSGIFF.